The 28 T cell receptor beta chains reported below all come from one sample, sequenced in a study of read filtering for tumor transcriptome and immune sequencing. This library used roughly 0.4 ug RNA and molecular barcoded adaptors spanning alpha/delta and beta/gamma chains. TCRdb re-analysed the reads in MiXCR, keeping a single row per CDR3 protein. The sample includes roughly 90,000 distinct CDR3 sequences, over 9% of them seen just once. The sequenced sample was a population of CD138-negative cells sorted from bone marrow. The receptors stem from a donor older than 35 with multiple myeloma.

V and J are TRBV5-4 and TRBJ2-5; D might be TRBD1 (5 bases). Trimming took 4 bases from V and 4 from J, leaving 11 bases between them. CDR1 is SGHNT and CDR2 is YYREEE in the germline V gene (reference sequence). This CDR3 has 13 amino acids. The CDR3, as DNA: TGTGCCAGCAGCGTCGGAAGGGGAGAGACCCAGTACTTC. Translated: CASSVGRGETQYF.

This clonotype came up many times. V and J are TRBV11-3 and TRBJ1-1; D may be TRBD1 (6 bases). The CDR3 loop spans 13 amino acids. V lost 7 bases and J 10 bases, leaving 19 bases between the germline ends. From germline, CDR1 is SGHNT and CDR2 YENEEA. The CDR3 sequence: CASTTSGAVVAFF. The CDR3 DNA is TGTGCCAGCACCACATCGGGGGCTGTTGTAGCTTTCTTT.

This clonotype occurred many times. This rearrangement joins TRBV5-1 to TRBJ1-5; no clear D. CDR1 and CDR2 (germline): SGHRS, YFSETQ. The CDR3 is 15 amino acids. Trimming pared 0 bases from V and 7 bases from J, leaving 14 bases between. CDR3 sequence reads: CASSLGGTSRQPQHF. The CDR3 region has the DNA TGCGCCAGCAGCTTGGGAGGTACCTCCAGGCAGCCCCAGCATTTT.

The rearrangement links TRBV6-6 to TRBJ1-5, with TRBD1 matching 8 bases. J gave up 3 bases and V 5 bases, and 9 bases lay outside the gene matches. This CDR3 comprises 16 residues. Germline V gene lookup returns CDR1 MNHNY and CDR2 SVGAGI (reference sequence). CDR3 sequence (DNA): TGTGCCAGCAGTCCATCAGGGGGCCCCTCCAATCAGCCCCAGCATTTT. As protein: CASSPSGGPSNQPQHF.

Regarding this clonotype: Possible read error: a much larger clone is one base away. V gene TRBV6-5 combines with J gene TRBJ2-5; D gene ambiguous. CDR1 MNHEY and CDR2 SVGAGI come from the germline V gene. This CDR3 comprises 13 residues. For the CDR3, the DNA is TGTGCCAGCAGTTATCCCCCCGTAGAGACCCTGTACTTC. This gives the protein CASSYPPVETLYF.

This clonotype was detected many times. The rearrangement links TRBV7-6 to TRBJ2-3; 11 bases match TRBD2. The J segment lost 1 base and the V segment lost 4 bases, leaving 1 base of the junction unmatched. CDR3 length: 15 residues. CDR1 is SGHVS, CDR2 FNYEAQ, per germline. CDR3 coding DNA: TGTGCCAGCAGCTCACTAGCGGGAGGCACAGATACGCAGTATTTT. It translates to CASSSLAGGTDTQYF.

This clonotype was detected many times. The rearrangement uses TRBV3-1 and TRBJ2-3; 8 nucleotides align to TRBD1. Germline V lookup: CDR1 LGHDT, CDR2 YNNKEL (reference sequence). The CDR3 has 17 residues. The ends lost 5 bases at V and 2 bases at J; junction bases unmatched: 12. The CDR3 reads CASSKKRTGSYTDTQYF. CDR3 nucleotide sequence: TGTGCCAGCAGCAAAAAAAGGACAGGGAGTTACACAGATACGCAGTATTTT.

This clonotype was seen ten or more times. The rearrangement joins TRBV7-2 to TRBJ2-1; 12 nucleotides match TRBD2. V was pared by 5 bases and J by 5 bases, with 4 bases of the junction left unmatched. The CDR3 is made up of 15 amino acids. The germline V gene has CDR1 SGHTA and CDR2 FQGNSA. CDR3 DNA: TGTGCCAGCAGCAGCCGGACTAGCGGGAACAATGAGCAGTTCTTC. The encoded protein is CASSSRTSGNNEQFF. The full variable domain, rest sourced from reference TRBV7-2 and TRBJ2-1, is GAGVSQSPSNKVTEKGKDVELRCDPISGHTALYWYRQSLGQGLEFLIYFQGNSAPDKSGLPSDRFSAERTGGSVSTLTIQRTQQEDSAVYLCASSSRTSGNNEQFFGPGTRLTVL.

This clonotype was counted many times. The rearrangement uses TRBV6-2 or TRBV6-3 and TRBJ1-5; D unclear. Trimming shortened V by 4 bases and J by 0 bases, and 7 bases separated the two germline ends. Germline V gene data show CDR1 as MNHEY and CDR2 as SVGEGT. The CDR3 extends over 14 amino acids. The CDR3 loop reads CASSFTYSNQPQHF. The CDR3 DNA reads as TGTGCCAGCAGTTTCACCTATAGCAATCAGCCCCAGCATTTT.

A note on this clonotype: Given a much more abundant clone one base away, this may be a read error. V and J are TRBV6-1 and TRBJ2-1; 8 positions match TRBD2. The CDR3 spans 13 residues. CDR1 is MNHNS and CDR2 is SASEGT in the germline V gene. CDR3 protein: CASSERAGGEQVF. CDR3 bases: TGTGCCAGCAGTGAACGCGCGGGGGGTGAGCAGGTCTTC.

In its sample, this clonotype was seen a few times. The chain links TRBV6-6 to TRBJ1-3, with a tentative D call TRBD1 (5 bases). The germline V gene encodes CDR1 MNHNY and CDR2 SVGAGI (reference sequence). CDR3 size: 17 residues. Between the trimmed V and J ends, which lost 2 bases and 0 bases, there was a span of 14 bases. CDR3 region: CASSYPGTVDSGNTIYF. The CDR3 coding sequence is TGTGCCAGCAGTTACCCCGGGACGGTGGACTCTGGAAACACCATATATTTT.

This clonotype occurred many times. The J gene is TRBJ2-1, the V gene TRBV11-3, with 7 nucleotides matching TRBD2. Germline lookup yields CDR1 SGHNT and CDR2 YENEEA. The CDR3 is made up of 14 amino acids. J gave up 3 bases and V 6 bases, and 5 bases lay outside the gene matches. The CDR3 spells CASRQRGYYNEQFF. CDR3 bases: TGTGCCAGCAGGCAGCGGGGTTACTACAATGAGCAGTTCTTC.

This clonotype was seen many times. The chain uses TRBV29-1 and TRBJ1-5; D not resolved. Trimming shortened V by 4 bases and J by 1 base, and 5 bases separated the two germline ends. CDR3 length equals 12 residues. The germline CDR1 and CDR2 sequences are SQVTM and ANQGSEA. CDR3 coding DNA: TGCAGCGTTGGGGGAAGCAATCAGCCCCAGCATTTT. As protein: CSVGGSNQPQHF. Based on the CDR3 plus reference TRBV29-1 and TRBJ1-5, the full variable domain is SAVISQKPSRDICQRGTSLTIQCQVDSQVTMMFWYRQQPGQSLTLIATANQGSEATYESGFVIDKFPISRPNLTFSTLTVSNMSPEDSSIYLCSVGGSNQPQHFGDGTRLSIL.

This clonotype was observed at least ten times. The chain employs TRBV12-3 or TRBV12-4 and TRBJ2-7; 15 bases agree with TRBD2. The CDR3 length is 16 residues. The V and J ends lost 8 bases and 6 bases, in that order; junction bases with no gene match: 11. CDR3 nucleotide sequence: TGTGCCAGCGCCCCGGGACTAGCGGGAGGCCTGGGCGAGCAGTACTTC. Its protein is CASAPGLAGGLGEQYF.

This clonotype was detected ten times or more. The chain combines TRBV5-1 with TRBJ1-1; D gene unclear. Germline-derived CDR1 and CDR2 are SGHRS and YFSETQ. Deletions cut 4 bases from V and 8 bases from J, with 9 bases between. The CDR3 length is 11 residues. The CDR3 bases are TGCGCCAGCAGCCACCAGAGCGAAGCTTTCTTT. Translation: CASSHQSEAFF.

This clonotype appeared many times. V and J are TRBV2 and TRBJ1-4; 7 positions agree with TRBD1. Germline CDR1 reads SNHLY; CDR2 reads FYNNEI. The CDR3 runs 14 residues. V gave up 5 bases and J gave up 8 bases; unmatched junction bases: 8. The CDR3 sequence is CASSPRLGGEKLFF. The CDR3 region has the DNA TGTGCCAGCAGTCCCCGGCTAGGGGGCGAAAAACTGTTTTTT. The complete variable domain, with remaining parts taken from reference TRBV2 and TRBJ1-4, reads EPEVTQTPSHQVTQMGQEVILRCVPISNHLYFYWYRQILGQKVEFLVSFYNNEISEKSEIFDDQFSVERPDGSNFTLKIRSTKLEDSAMYFCASSPRLGGEKLFFGSGTQLSVL.

This clonotype was recorded many times. The genes are TRBV19 and TRBJ2-2, with D possibly being TRBD2 (6 bases). CDR3 length equals 15 residues. Trimming removed 6 bases at V and 4 bases at J, with 15 bases between. Germline assignment: CDR1 LNHDA and CDR2 SQIVND (reference sequence). CDR3 nucleotide sequence: TGTGCCAGTAGCCCCCGGAGCGGGCTCACCGGGGAGCTGTTTTTT. This encodes CASSPRSGLTGELFF.

There are many counts of this clonotype. The gene calls are TRBV7-2 and TRBJ2-2; TRBD1 matches at 8 bases. Losses at the gene ends were 4 bases for V and 6 bases for J; bases not matched to a gene: 4. Per germline, CDR1 SGHTA and CDR2 FQGNSA. This CDR3 has 14 amino acids. CDR3: CASSSGQGPGELFF. The CDR3 DNA follows: TGTGCCAGCAGCTCCGGACAGGGCCCCGGGGAGCTGTTTTTT.

V and J are TRBV4-2 and TRBJ2-1, with 13 bases fitting TRBD2. Trimming at V came to 0 bases and at J to 7 bases, leaving 6 bases not matched to a gene. Germline V gives CDR1 LGHNA, CDR2 YNFKEQ. This CDR3 has 17 residues. Here the CDR3 DNA reads TGTGCCAGCAGCCAAGAAGCCCCGGGACTAGCGGGGAATGAGCAGTTCTTC. It yields the protein CASSQEAPGLAGNEQFF.

A word on this clonotype: This clone may be a read error of a much larger clone one base away. The chain recombines TRBV20-1 with TRBJ2-3, with D uncertain. The germline V gene encodes CDR1 DFQATT and CDR2 SNEGSKA (reference sequence). The length of the CDR3 is 13 residues. The CDR3 nucleotides read TGCAGTGCTAGAGCAGGCGGCACAGATACGCGGTATTTT. This sequence encodes CSARAGGTDTRYF.

The chain has TRBV29-1 and TRBJ2-5, with D unclear. Trimming removed 6 bases at V and 8 bases at J, with 13 bases between. Germline CDR1 is SQVTM and CDR2 is ANQGSEA. This CDR3 contains 11 residues. DNA for the CDR3: TGCAGCGTGGCTCCGGGTGAAACCCAGTACTTC. It codes for CSVAPGETQYF.

This clonotype was seen many times. The gene calls are TRBV9 and TRBJ2-2; D possibly uses TRBD1 or TRBD2 (6 bases each). The CDR3 runs to 15 residues. Germline assignment: CDR1 SGDLS and CDR2 YYNGEE. The V end was cut by 7 bases, the J end by 1 base, with 14 bases between. The CDR3 bases are TGTGCCAGCGGCACGGGGGCACTGAACACCGGGGAGCTGTTTTTT. It encodes CASGTGALNTGELFF. Looking up the rest from reference TRBV9 and TRBJ2-2 gives the full variable domain: DSGVTQTPKHLITATGQRVTLRCSPRSGDLSVYWYQQSLDQGLQFLIQYYNGEERAKGNILERFSAQQFPDLHSELNLSSLELGDSALYFCASGTGALNTGELFFGEGSRLTVL.

The gene calls are TRBV20-1 and TRBJ2-7, with 14 bases that match TRBD2. The germline CDR1 and CDR2 sequences are DFQATT and SNEGSKA (reference sequence). This CDR3 has 16 residues. The V gene end was trimmed by 3 bases and the J gene end by 7 bases; junction bases not matched to a gene: 11. Here the CDR3 reads CSARPKTSGRVDEQYF. The CDR3 DNA sequence: TGCAGTGCTAGGCCAAAGACTAGCGGGAGGGTCGATGAGCAGTACTTC.

This chain joins TRBV5-5 and TRBJ2-3, with D possibly TRBD2 on 6 matching bases. Germline V gene sequence: CDR1 SGHKS, CDR2 YYEKEE (reference sequence). Trimming removed 2 bases at V and 5 bases at J, with 18 bases between. This CDR3 is built from 16 residues. CDR3 DNA sequence: TGTGCCAGCAGCTTCCCGGAGAACGGGGGAGGAGATACGCAGTATTTT. Translation: CASSFPENGGGDTQYF. Full variable domain (remainder filled in from reference TRBV5-5 and TRBJ2-3): DAGVTQSPTHLIKTRGQQVTLRCSPISGHKSVSWYQQVLGQGPQFIFQYYEKEERGRGNFPDRFSARQFPNYSSELNVNALLLGDSALYLCASSFPENGGGDTQYFGPGTRLTVL.

This clonotype was detected ten times or more. The chain links TRBV3-1 to TRBJ2-1; 8 positions agree with TRBD2. This CDR3 spans 16 amino acids. The V segment lost 4 bases and the J segment 4 bases; nucleotides outside the gene matches: 9. CDR1 and CDR2 (germline): LGHDT, YNNKEL (reference sequence). CDR3 protein: CASSPVFSGTYNEQFF. CDR3 in DNA: TGTGCCAGCAGCCCCGTCTTTAGCGGGACTTACAATGAGCAGTTCTTC.

Turning to this clonotype: With a much larger clone just one base away, this may be a read error. The chain employs TRBV5-1 and TRBJ2-7, with D unclear. CDR1 SGHRS and CDR2 YFSETQ come from the germline V gene. The CDR3 length is 16 residues. CDR3 nucleotide sequence: TGCGCCAGCAGCTTGGATGTTATGACACCAGCCTACGGGCAGTACTTC. Its protein product is CASSLDVMTPAYGQYF.

With regard to this clonotype: Lacking the conserved final phenylalanine or tryptophan, this CDR3 likely reflects a read error. The DNA is left out, because the CDR3 cannot be placed on it with certainty; the CDR3 is given as TCRdb lists it. This CDR3 reads CASGPAGDRAFPNEQIS. The rearrangement joins TRBV7-9 to TRBJ2-1; the listed D gene, TRBD1, was not tested against the DNA. Germline V gives CDR1 SEHNR, CDR2 FQNEAQ (reference sequence). Including both end residues, the CDR3 is 17 amino acids long.

As to this clonotype: A far larger clone is one base from this, pointing to a likely read error. CDR3: CASSFSWYEQYF. Here the CDR3 DNA reads TGTGCCAGCAGTTTCTCATGGTACGAGCAGTACTTC. V gene TRBV12-3 or TRBV12-4 combines with J gene TRBJ2-7; D ambiguous. The CDR3 loop spans 12 amino acids. The V gene lost 3 bases and the J gene lost 4 bases, with 7 bases spanning the gap.